This entry features one T cell receptor (beta chain) sequence. These data originate in a study of cytomegalovirus exposure and HLA in healthy donors. The germline gives CDR1 ENHRY, CDR2 SYGVKD. This CDR3 spans 14 amino acids. With 10 bases clipped from V and 3 bases from J, the junction kept 10 bases outside the gene matches. TCRdb's table, derived via immunoSEQ multiplex PCR, lists solely in-frame clones and lacks some. The sample contains about 65,000 clones, about 92% of which appear only once. The rearrangement links TRBV10-3 to TRBJ2-7; 9 nucleotides agree with TRBD2. Material: PBMCs. The sequence was collected from a young woman in good health and CMV-seronegative. The CDR3 coding sequence is TGTGCCAGCACTTTTGGTAGCGGGAGCTACGAGCAGTACTTC. The encoded protein is CASTFGSGSYEQYF.